The present TCR beta chain was sequenced within a study of PD-1 blockade in classical Hodgkin lymphoma. Study context: Nivolumab was administered to patients intravenously at 3 mg/kg every 2 weeks.

Each and every patient relapsed after autologous stem cell transplantation, and patients got differing brentuximab vedotin exposure. Each best response was a complete response, a partial response or progressive disease. V lost 4 bases and J 1 base, leaving 13 bases between the germline ends. Germline V gene data show CDR1 as KGHSH and CDR2 as LQKENI. The CDR3 totals 15 residues. TCRdb's copy holds only in-frame clones and misses some; the assay was immunoSEQ multiplex PCR. The repertoire has around 10,000 clones, roughly 76% of them found once; the top ten carry about a quarter. The input for sequencing was peripheral blood mononuclear cells (PBMCs), taken at baseline. The J gene is TRBJ2-5, the V gene TRBV18, with D unclear. This receptor was obtained from a human donor with classical Hodgkin lymphoma. For the CDR3, the DNA is TGTGCCAGCTCACGGAAGGGTTCGGTCCAAGAGACCCAGTACTTC. Amino acid sequence: CASSRKGSVQETQYF.